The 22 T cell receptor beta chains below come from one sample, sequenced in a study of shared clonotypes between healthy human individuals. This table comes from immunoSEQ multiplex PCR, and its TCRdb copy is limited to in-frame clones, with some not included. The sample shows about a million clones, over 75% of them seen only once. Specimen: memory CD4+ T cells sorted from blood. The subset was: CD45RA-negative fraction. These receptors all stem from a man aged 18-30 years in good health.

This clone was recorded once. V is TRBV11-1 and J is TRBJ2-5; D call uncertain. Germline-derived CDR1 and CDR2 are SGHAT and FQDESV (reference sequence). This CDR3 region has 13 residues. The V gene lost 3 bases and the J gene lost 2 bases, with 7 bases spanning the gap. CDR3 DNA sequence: TGTGCCAGCAGCTTCGGGCAGCAAGAGACCCAGTACTTC. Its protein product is CASSFGQQETQYF. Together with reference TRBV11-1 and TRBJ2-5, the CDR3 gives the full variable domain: EAEVAQSPRYKITEKSQAVAFWCDPISGHATLYWYRQILGQGPELLVQFQDESVVDDSQLPKDRFSAERLKGVDSTLKIQPAELGDSAMYLCASSFGQQETQYFGPGTRLLVL.

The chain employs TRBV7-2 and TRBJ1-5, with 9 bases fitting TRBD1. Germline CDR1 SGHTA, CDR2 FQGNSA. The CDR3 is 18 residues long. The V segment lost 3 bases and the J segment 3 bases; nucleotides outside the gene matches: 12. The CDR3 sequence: CASSFPRGTGRSNQPQHF. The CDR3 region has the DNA TGTGCCAGCAGCTTCCCGCGAGGGACAGGGAGGTCCAATCAGCCCCAGCATTTT.

The CDR3 loop is CASSLQARGIQYF. CDR3 DNA sequence: TGTGCCAGCAGCTTACAAGCCCGAGGCATTCAGTACTTC. The chain carries TRBV5-6 and TRBJ2-4, with D uncertain. The CDR3 consists of 13 residues. The V end lost 2 bases, the J end lost 9 bases, and 12 bases lay between the germline ends. The germline V gene encodes CDR1 SGHDT and CDR2 YYEEEE. Variable domain in full (rest from reference TRBV5-6 and TRBJ2-4): DAGVTQSPTHLIKTRGQQVTLRCSPKSGHDTVSWYQQALGQGPQFIFQYYEEEERQRGNFPDRFSGHQFPNYSSELNVNALLLGDSALYLCASSLQARGIQYFGAGTRLSVL.

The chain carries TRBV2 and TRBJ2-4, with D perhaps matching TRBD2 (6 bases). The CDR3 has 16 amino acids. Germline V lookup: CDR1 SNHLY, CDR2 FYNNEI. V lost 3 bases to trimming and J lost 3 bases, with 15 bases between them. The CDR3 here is CASSESNGGGKNIQYF. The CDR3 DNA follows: TGTGCCAGCAGTGAGTCTAACGGGGGAGGCAAAAACATTCAGTACTTC.

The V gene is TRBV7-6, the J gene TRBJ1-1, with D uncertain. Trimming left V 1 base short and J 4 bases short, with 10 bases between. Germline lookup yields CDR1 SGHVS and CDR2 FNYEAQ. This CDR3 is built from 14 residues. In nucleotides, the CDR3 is TGTGCCAGCAGCTTAGTTGGTCTTGGCACTGAAGCTTTCTTT. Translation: CASSLVGLGTEAFF.

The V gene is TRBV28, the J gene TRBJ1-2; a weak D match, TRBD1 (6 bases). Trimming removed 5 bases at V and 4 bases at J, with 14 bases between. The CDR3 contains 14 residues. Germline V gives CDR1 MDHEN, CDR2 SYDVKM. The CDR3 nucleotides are TGTGCCAGCAGTCCTCGGACAGTCTTCTATGGCTACACCTTC. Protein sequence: CASSPRTVFYGYTF.

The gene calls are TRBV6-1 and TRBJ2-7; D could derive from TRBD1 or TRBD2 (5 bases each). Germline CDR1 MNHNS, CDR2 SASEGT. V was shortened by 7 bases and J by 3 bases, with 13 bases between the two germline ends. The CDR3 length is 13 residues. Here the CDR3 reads CASIRDGDYEQYF. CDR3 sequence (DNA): TGTGCCAGCATCAGGGACGGGGACTACGAGCAGTACTTC.

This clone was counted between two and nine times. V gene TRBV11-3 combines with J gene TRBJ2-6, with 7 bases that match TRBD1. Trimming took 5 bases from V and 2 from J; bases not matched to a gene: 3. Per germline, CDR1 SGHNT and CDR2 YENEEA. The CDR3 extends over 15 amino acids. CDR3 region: CASSGRGTGANVLTF. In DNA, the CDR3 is TGTGCCAGCAGCGGCAGGGGGACTGGGGCCAACGTCCTGACTTTC.

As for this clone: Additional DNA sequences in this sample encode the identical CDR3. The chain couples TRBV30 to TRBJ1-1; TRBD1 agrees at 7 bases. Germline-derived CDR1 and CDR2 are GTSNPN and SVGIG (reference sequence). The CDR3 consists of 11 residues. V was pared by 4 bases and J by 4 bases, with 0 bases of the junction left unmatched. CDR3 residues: CAWNRGTEAFF. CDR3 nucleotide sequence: TGTGCCTGGAACAGGGGCACTGAAGCTTTCTTT.

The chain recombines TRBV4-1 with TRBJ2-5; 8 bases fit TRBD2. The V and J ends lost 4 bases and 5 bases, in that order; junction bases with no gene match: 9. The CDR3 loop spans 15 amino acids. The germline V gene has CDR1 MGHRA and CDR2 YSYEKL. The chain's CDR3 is CASSLRGGIGETQYF. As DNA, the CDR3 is TGCGCCAGCAGCCTACGGGGGGGTATCGGTGAGACCCAGTACTTC.

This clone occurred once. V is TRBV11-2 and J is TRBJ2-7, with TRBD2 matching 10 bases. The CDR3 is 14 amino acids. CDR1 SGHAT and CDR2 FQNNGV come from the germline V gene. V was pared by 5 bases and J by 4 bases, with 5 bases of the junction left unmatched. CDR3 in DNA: TGTGCCAGCAGCAGGCTAGCGGGAGTATACGAGCAGTACTTC. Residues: CASSRLAGVYEQYF.

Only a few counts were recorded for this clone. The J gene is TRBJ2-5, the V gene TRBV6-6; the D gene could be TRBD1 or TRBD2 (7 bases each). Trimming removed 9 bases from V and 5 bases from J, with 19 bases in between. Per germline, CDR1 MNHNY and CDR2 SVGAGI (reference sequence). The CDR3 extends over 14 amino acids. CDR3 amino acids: CASCLNRGGETQYF. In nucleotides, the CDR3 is TGTGCCAGTTGCCTGAACAGGGGAGGGGAGACCCAGTACTTC.

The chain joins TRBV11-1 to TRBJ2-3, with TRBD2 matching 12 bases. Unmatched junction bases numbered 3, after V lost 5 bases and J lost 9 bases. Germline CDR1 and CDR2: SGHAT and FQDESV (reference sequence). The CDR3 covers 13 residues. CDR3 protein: CASSTGLAGTQYF. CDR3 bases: TGTGCCAGCAGCACCGGACTAGCGGGAACGCAGTATTTT. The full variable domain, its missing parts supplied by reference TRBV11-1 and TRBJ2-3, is EAEVAQSPRYKITEKSQAVAFWCDPISGHATLYWYRQILGQGPELLVQFQDESVVDDSQLPKDRFSAERLKGVDSTLKIQPAELGDSAMYLCASSTGLAGTQYFGPGTRLTVL.

In nucleotides, the CDR3 is TGTGCCAGCAGTGATCGGCGGGATGGGTTCAACGAGCAGTACTTC. It yields the protein CASSDRRDGFNEQYF. This chain connects TRBV2 to TRBJ2-7, with D possibly matching TRBD2 (6 bases). The CDR3 is 15 residues long. Trimming shortened V by 3 bases and J by 5 bases, and 17 bases separated the two germline ends. Germline CDR1 reads SNHLY; CDR2 reads FYNNEI.

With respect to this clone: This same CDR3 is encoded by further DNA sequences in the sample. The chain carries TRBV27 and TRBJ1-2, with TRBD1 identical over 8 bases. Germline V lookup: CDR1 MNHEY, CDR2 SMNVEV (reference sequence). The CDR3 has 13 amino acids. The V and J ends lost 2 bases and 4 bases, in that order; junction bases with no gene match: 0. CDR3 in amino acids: CASSLGQGYGYTF. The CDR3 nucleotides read TGTGCCAGCAGTTTAGGACAGGGCTATGGCTACACCTTC.

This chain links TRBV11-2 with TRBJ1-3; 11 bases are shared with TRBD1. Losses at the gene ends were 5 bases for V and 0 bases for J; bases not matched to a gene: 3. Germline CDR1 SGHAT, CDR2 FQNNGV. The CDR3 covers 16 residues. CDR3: CASSIGTGGSGNTIYF. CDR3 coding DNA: TGTGCCAGCAGCATCGGGACAGGGGGCTCTGGAAACACCATATATTTT.

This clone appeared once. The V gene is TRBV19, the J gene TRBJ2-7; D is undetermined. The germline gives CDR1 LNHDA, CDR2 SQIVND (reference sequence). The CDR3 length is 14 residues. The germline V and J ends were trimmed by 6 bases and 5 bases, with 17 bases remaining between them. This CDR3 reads CASRPDKGSNEQYF. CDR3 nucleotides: TGTGCCAGTAGGCCCGACAAGGGATCTAACGAGCAGTACTTC.

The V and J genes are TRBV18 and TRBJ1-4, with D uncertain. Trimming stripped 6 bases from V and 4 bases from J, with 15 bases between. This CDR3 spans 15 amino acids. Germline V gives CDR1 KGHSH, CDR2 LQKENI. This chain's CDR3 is CASSPTHPDNEKLFF. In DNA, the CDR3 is TGTGCCAGCTCCCCAACACACCCAGATAATGAAAAACTGTTTTTT. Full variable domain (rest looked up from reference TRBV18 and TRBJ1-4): NAGVMQNPRHLVRRRGQEARLRCSPMKGHSHVYWYRQLPEEGLKFMVYLQKENIIDESGMPKERFSAEFPKEGPSILRIQQVVRGDSAAYFCASSPTHPDNEKLFFGSGTQLSVL.

CDR3 in DNA: TGTGCCAGCAGACGGGGACAGACCACCGGGGAGCTGTTTTTT. It codes for CASRRGQTTGELFF. The chain combines TRBV28 with TRBJ2-2; TRBD1 matches 7 bases. CDR1 is MDHEN, CDR2 SYDVKM, per germline. V shed 6 bases and J 4 bases; nucleotides not matched to a gene: 5. This CDR3 is 14 amino acids long.

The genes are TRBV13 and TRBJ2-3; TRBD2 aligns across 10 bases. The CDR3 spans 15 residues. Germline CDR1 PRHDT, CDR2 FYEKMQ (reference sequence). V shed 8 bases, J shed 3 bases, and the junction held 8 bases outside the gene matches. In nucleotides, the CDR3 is TGTGCCAGCCGGGAAGCGGGGGGGCCAACAGATACGCAGTATTTT. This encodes CASREAGGPTDTQYF. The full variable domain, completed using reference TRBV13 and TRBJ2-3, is AAGVIQSPRHLIKEKRETATLKCYPIPRHDTVYWYQQGPGQDPQFLISFYEKMQSDKGSIPDRFSAQQFSDYHSELNMSSLELGDSALYFCASREAGGPTDTQYFGPGTRLTVL.

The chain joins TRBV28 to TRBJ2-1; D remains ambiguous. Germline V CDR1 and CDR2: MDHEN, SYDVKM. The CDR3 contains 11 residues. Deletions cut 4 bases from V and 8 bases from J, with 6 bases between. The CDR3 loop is CASSSPHEQFF. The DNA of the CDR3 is TGTGCCAGCAGTTCACCGCATGAGCAGTTCTTC.

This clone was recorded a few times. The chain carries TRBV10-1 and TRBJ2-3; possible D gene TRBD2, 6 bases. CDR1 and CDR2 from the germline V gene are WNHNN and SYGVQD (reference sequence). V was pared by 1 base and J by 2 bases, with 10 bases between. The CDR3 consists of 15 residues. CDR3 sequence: CASSEWSGLTDTQYF. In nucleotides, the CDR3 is TGCGCCAGCAGTGAGTGGAGCGGGCTCACAGATACGCAGTATTTT.